Below are 27 T cell receptor beta chains sequenced from a single sample in a study of OX40 agonist ivuxolimab in advanced cancers. The library was prepared using the immunoSEQ multiplex PCR assay. The clones in this table, taken by TCRdb from immuneACCESS, are in-frame only. Not every clone is retained; where verified, under half of the shortfall comes from an unresolved V gene, and the cause of the rest is unknown. In all, the sample holds more than 45,000 clones, and more than 70% of those were seen once. Roughly 4.2% of the sample belongs to the ten largest clones. The specimen comprised CD4+ or CD8+ T cells sorted from blood, sampled in a trial of the OX40 agonist ivuxolimab. The receptors originated from an adult with an advanced solid tumor such as melanoma, head and neck, liver or kidney cancer.

This clone is medium-sized (0.01 to 0.1%) by share. The rearrangement links TRBV9 to TRBJ1-2; D is unresolved. V dropped 0 bases and J dropped 8 bases, with 11 bases sitting between them. Germline CDR1 SGDLS, CDR2 YYNGEE. This CDR3 contains 13 residues. The CDR3 DNA reads as TGTGCCAGCAGCGTAGACACAGATAGCGGCTACACCTTC. Protein product: CASSVDTDSGYTF.

This clone came up a few times. The V call is TRBV5-1, the J call TRBJ2-5; 7 nucleotides line up with TRBD2. The length of the CDR3 is 17 residues. Germline V gene data show CDR1 as SGHRS and CDR2 as YFSETQ. Trimming at V came to 6 bases and at J to 1 base, leaving 15 bases not matched to a gene. This CDR3 reads CASNLLPGLSIQETQYF. DNA of the CDR3: TGCGCCAGCAACTTACTACCGGGACTATCAATCCAAGAGACCCAGTACTTC.

The rearrangement links TRBV7-9 to TRBJ2-5; TRBD2 matches 8 bases. CDR1 and CDR2 (germline): SEHNR, FQNEAQ (reference sequence). Germline trimming cut 5 bases from V and 4 bases from J; bases unmatched to any gene: 9. The CDR3 length is 15 residues. The CDR3 region has the DNA TGTGCCAGCAGCCCCCGGACCGGGGGGGGAGAGACCCAGTACTTC. It codes for CASSPRTGGGETQYF.

This clone ranks as medium-sized. This chain connects TRBV19 to TRBJ2-4, with 11 bases fitting TRBD2. The germline V gene encodes CDR1 LNHDA and CDR2 SQIVND (reference sequence). The V gene end was trimmed by 4 bases and the J gene end by 5 bases; junction bases not matched to a gene: 7. This CDR3 is built from 16 residues. CDR3 bases: TGTGCCAGTAGTACACTAGCGGGGGAGGGGGAAAACATTCAGTACTTC. Translating it yields CASSTLAGEGENIQYF.

The V and J genes are TRBV5-1 and TRBJ1-4; D is perhaps TRBD1 (6 bases). The V end was cut by 0 bases, the J end by 8 bases, with 14 bases between. Germline-derived CDR1 and CDR2 are SGHRS and YFSETQ. The CDR3 runs to 15 residues. In DNA form, the CDR3 reads TGCGCCAGCAGCTTGGTCGCAGGGGAAGGGGAAAAACTGTTTTTT. Protein: CASSLVAGEGEKLFF.

This clone was observed a few times. The rearrangement joins TRBV7-8 to TRBJ1-1, with a weak D call TRBD1 (5 bases). This CDR3 is 14 amino acids long. The germline V gene has CDR1 SGHVS and CDR2 FQNEAQ. Trimming took 1 base from V and 3 from J, leaving 9 bases between them. CDR3 region: CASSLGGTYTEAFF. CDR3 nucleotides: TGTGCCAGCAGCTTAGGGGGGACCTACACTGAAGCTTTCTTT. The whole variable domain, remainder taken from reference TRBV7-8 and TRBJ1-1, is GAGVSQSPRYKVAKRGQDVALRCDPISGHVSLFWYQQALGQGPEFLTYFQNEAQLDKSGLPSDRFFAERPEGSVSTLKIQRTQQEDSAVYLCASSLGGTYTEAFFGQGTRLTVV.

The chain uses TRBV15 and TRBJ2-7; D is possibly TRBD1 or TRBD2 (5 bases each). The V gene's germline CDR1 is LNHNV and CDR2 YYDKDF (reference sequence). Trimming pared 0 bases from V and 4 bases from J, leaving 25 bases between. The CDR3 consists of 19 residues. DNA for the CDR3: TGTGCCACCAGCAGAGAAAGAGGGATGGGGACCATCACCGAGTACGAGCAGTACTTC. Translation: CATSRERGMGTITEYEQYF.

V usage is TRBV28 and J usage is TRBJ2-7, with D perhaps assigned TRBD1 or TRBD2 (5 bases each). Per the germline V gene, CDR1 is MDHEN and CDR2 is SYDVKM. CDR3 size: 14 residues. V lost 6 bases and J 2 bases, leaving 14 bases between the germline ends. In DNA form, the CDR3 reads TGTGCCAGCAGGTTGGGGACCATACCCTACGAGCAGTACTTC. It translates to CASRLGTIPYEQYF.

The V call is TRBV5-1, the J call TRBJ2-3; no clear D. V dropped 0 bases and J dropped 6 bases, with 17 bases sitting between them. CDR1 and CDR2 (germline): SGHRS, YFSETQ. The length of the CDR3 is 16 residues. As DNA, the CDR3 is TGCGCCAGCAGCTTGGCGTCGCTAGGTGCCGGGGATACGCAGTATTTT. Its protein is CASSLASLGAGDTQYF.

This chain uses TRBV7-9 with TRBJ2-7, with D perhaps matching TRBD1 (6 bases). Germline CDR1 SEHNR, CDR2 FQNEAQ (reference sequence). Trimming stripped 0 bases from V and 6 bases from J, with 6 bases between. This CDR3 spans 12 amino acids. Here the CDR3 reads CASSLAGGEQYF. CDR3 nucleotide sequence: TGTGCCAGCAGCTTAGCAGGGGGCGAGCAGTACTTC.

This chain links TRBV7-2 with TRBJ2-3; 7 bases map to TRBD2. The CDR3 is 15 residues long. CDR1 and CDR2 from the germline V gene are SGHTA and FQGNSA. Losses at the gene ends were 0 bases for V and 4 bases for J; bases not matched to a gene: 4. Written as DNA, the CDR3 is TGTGCCAGCAGCTTAGCGCTAGGGAGGGCAGATACGCAGTATTTT. This encodes CASSLALGRADTQYF.

The J gene is TRBJ2-5, the V gene TRBV6-1; 14 bases agree with TRBD2. Looked up from germline, CDR1 is MNHNS and CDR2 is SASEGT. This CDR3 has 18 residues. The V and J ends lost 3 bases and 5 bases, in that order; junction bases with no gene match: 11. The CDR3 loop reads CASSDRWTSGRSTETQYF. In nucleotides, the CDR3 is TGTGCCAGCAGTGACCGCTGGACTAGCGGGAGGTCGACCGAGACCCAGTACTTC.

The rearrangement joins TRBV11-2 to TRBJ2-7; 8 nucleotides align to TRBD2. The CDR3 is made up of 12 amino acids. V lost 5 bases, J lost 13 bases, and 10 bases stayed unmatched. Per the germline V gene, CDR1 is SGHAT and CDR2 is FQNNGV. The CDR3 DNA reads as TGTGCCAGCAGCCCAGAGCGGGGGAAGTATTACTTC. Translation: CASSPERGKYYF.

This CDR3 is CASSLAGQGREKLFF. Written as DNA, the CDR3 is TGTGCCAGCAGCTTAGCAGGACAGGGTCGTGAAAAACTGTTTTTT. The chain couples TRBV7-2 to TRBJ1-4; 8 nucleotides match TRBD1. Losses at the gene ends were 0 bases for V and 7 bases for J; bases not matched to a gene: 4. This CDR3 contains 15 residues. Germline loops: CDR1 SGHTA, CDR2 FQGNSA.

V and J are TRBV27 and TRBJ1-6; a weak D match, TRBD1 (6 bases). Germline V gives CDR1 MNHEY, CDR2 SMNVEV (reference sequence). The CDR3 extends over 16 amino acids. Trimming removed 5 bases from V and 9 bases from J, with 20 bases in between. This CDR3 is CASSPRGGAGGSPLHF. The CDR3 region has the DNA TGTGCCAGCAGTCCGAGGGGGGGCGCTGGGGGTTCACCCCTCCACTTT.

The rearrangement joins TRBV19 to TRBJ1-2; possibly TRBD1 for D (5 bases). V shed 7 bases and J shed 0 bases, with 12 bases lying between them. Germline values: CDR1 LNHDA, CDR2 SQIVND (reference sequence). The CDR3 extends over 14 amino acids. The CDR3 sequence: CASKARTPNYGYTF. The CDR3, as DNA: TGTGCCAGTAAAGCTAGGACACCTAACTATGGCTACACCTTC.

The rearrangement uses TRBV11-2 and TRBJ2-7, with 10 bases matching TRBD2. This CDR3 has 14 residues. From germline, CDR1 is SGHAT and CDR2 FQNNGV. Trimming at V came to 5 bases and at J to 0 bases, leaving 1 base not matched to a gene. The CDR3 spells CASSRTSGSYEQYF. CDR3 coding DNA: TGTGCCAGCAGCCGGACTAGCGGCTCCTACGAGCAGTACTTC.

The CDR3 is CASSPVARDNEQFF. The DNA of the CDR3 is TGTGCCAGCAGCCCGGTTGCCAGGGACAATGAGCAGTTCTTC. This chain uses TRBV7-2 with TRBJ2-1, with D possibly matching TRBD1 (5 bases). In germline, CDR1 is SGHTA, CDR2 FQGNSA. CDR3 length: 14 amino acids. The V end lost 5 bases, the J end lost 5 bases, and 13 bases lay between the germline ends.

This sequence joins TRBV19 and TRBJ2-7, with 9 bases identical to TRBD1. Germline V gives CDR1 LNHDA, CDR2 SQIVND (reference sequence). The CDR3 is 16 residues long. J gave up 0 bases and V 4 bases, and 7 bases lay outside the gene matches. The CDR3 sequence: CASSSTGTGLSYEQYF. The CDR3 DNA reads as TGTGCCAGTAGTAGTACCGGGACAGGGCTCTCCTACGAGCAGTACTTC.

V is TRBV7-3 and J is TRBJ2-3; D is unresolved. The CDR3 contains 14 residues. Germline V gene sequence: CDR1 SGHTA, CDR2 FQGTGA. Deletions cut 5 bases from V and 0 bases from J, with 9 bases between. The CDR3 nucleotides are TGTGCCAGCAGCGAACAACACAGCACAGATACGCAGTATTTT. Translation gives CASSEQHSTDTQYF.

This chain joins TRBV4-2 and TRBJ2-7; TRBD1 might be the D (6 bases). The germline V gene has CDR1 LGHNA and CDR2 YNFKEQ. This CDR3 has 12 amino acids. Trimming stripped 5 bases from V and 4 bases from J, with 9 bases between. The CDR3 here is CASSADRYEQYF. The DNA of the CDR3 is TGTGCCAGCAGCGCGGACAGATACGAGCAGTACTTC.

The V gene is TRBV30, the J gene TRBJ1-6; D gene ambiguous. The CDR3 length is 14 residues. From germline, CDR1 is GTSNPN and CDR2 SVGIG (reference sequence). V was pared by 3 bases and J by 10 bases, with 16 bases between. The DNA for the CDR3 is TGTGCCTGGAGCGTGGAGCGGCCCGGGTCACCCCTCCACTTT. This sequence encodes CAWSVERPGSPLHF.

The V gene is TRBV6-1, the J gene TRBJ1-2, with D perhaps matching TRBD1 (6 bases). CDR3 length: 12 amino acids. Per germline, CDR1 MNHNS and CDR2 SASEGT. V gave up 6 bases and J gave up 5 bases, with 10 bases separating them. CDR3 in amino acids: CASRTTGYGYTF. The CDR3 DNA sequence: TGTGCCAGCAGGACGACAGGTTATGGCTACACCTTC.

This rearrangement joins TRBV19 to TRBJ2-7; TRBD1 is a possible D gene (6 bases). Germline lookup yields CDR1 LNHDA and CDR2 SQIVND (reference sequence). The V gene lost 4 bases and the J gene lost 7 bases, with 20 bases spanning the gap. This CDR3 spans 15 amino acids. Here the CDR3 DNA reads TGTGCCAGTAGTACCAAAACAGGGTTCATGGGGGAGCAGTACTTC. This encodes CASSTKTGFMGEQYF.

This clone was seen a handful of times. The chain combines TRBV4-3 with TRBJ1-1; D possibly corresponds to TRBD1 (5 bases). The CDR3 is made up of 15 amino acids. Trimming removed 0 bases at V and 0 bases at J, with 8 bases between. Germline-derived CDR1 and CDR2 are LGHNA and YSLEER. For the CDR3, the DNA is TGCGCCAGCAGCCAAGAAGGAGGGGTGAACACTGAAGCTTTCTTT. Its translation: CASSQEGGVNTEAFF.

The chain uses TRBV19 and TRBJ2-1, with a possible D match to TRBD2 (6 bases). The CDR3 has 14 residues. The germline V gene has CDR1 LNHDA and CDR2 SQIVND (reference sequence). Trimming shortened V by 5 bases and J by 5 bases, and 13 bases separated the two germline ends. CDR3 amino acids: CASSQAGLNNEQFF. For the CDR3, the DNA is TGTGCCAGTAGTCAAGCGGGCTTGAACAATGAGCAGTTCTTC.

This chain joins TRBV19 and TRBJ1-1; weak D call: TRBD1 (5 bases). The CDR3 is made up of 14 amino acids. Germline V CDR1 and CDR2: LNHDA, SQIVND (reference sequence). Deletions cut 1 base from V and 1 base from J, with 7 bases between. CDR3 coding DNA: TGTGCCAGTAGTATAGTTGGGGCGAACACTGAAGCTTTCTTT. This translates into CASSIVGANTEAFF.